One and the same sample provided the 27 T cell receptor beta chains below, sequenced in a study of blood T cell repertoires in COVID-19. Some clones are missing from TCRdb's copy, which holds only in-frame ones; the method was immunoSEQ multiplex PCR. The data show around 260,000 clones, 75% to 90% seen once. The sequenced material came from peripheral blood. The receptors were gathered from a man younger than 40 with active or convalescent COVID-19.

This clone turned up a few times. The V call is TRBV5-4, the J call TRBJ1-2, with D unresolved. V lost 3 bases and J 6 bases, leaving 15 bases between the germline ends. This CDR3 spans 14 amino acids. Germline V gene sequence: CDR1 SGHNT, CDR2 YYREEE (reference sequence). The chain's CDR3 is CASSSEVVGHGYTF. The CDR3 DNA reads TGTGCCAGCAGCTCGGAGGTGGTTGGCCATGGCTACACCTTC.

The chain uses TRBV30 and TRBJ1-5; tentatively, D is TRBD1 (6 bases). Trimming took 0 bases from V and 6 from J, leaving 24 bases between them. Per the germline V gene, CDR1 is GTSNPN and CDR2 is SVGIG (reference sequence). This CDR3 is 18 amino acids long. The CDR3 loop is CAWSVRGREQIRGQPQHF. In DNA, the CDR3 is TGTGCCTGGAGTGTACGGGGCAGGGAACAGATCAGGGGTCAGCCCCAGCATTTT.

The CDR3 protein is CASIPQVHSNQPQHF. The CDR3 DNA sequence: TGTGCCAGTATACCCCAGGTACATAGCAATCAGCCCCAGCATTTT. The chain has TRBV19 and TRBJ1-5; D not resolved. This CDR3 is built from 15 residues. Per the germline V gene, CDR1 is LNHDA and CDR2 is SQIVND (reference sequence). V was pared by 7 bases and J by 0 bases, with 13 bases between.

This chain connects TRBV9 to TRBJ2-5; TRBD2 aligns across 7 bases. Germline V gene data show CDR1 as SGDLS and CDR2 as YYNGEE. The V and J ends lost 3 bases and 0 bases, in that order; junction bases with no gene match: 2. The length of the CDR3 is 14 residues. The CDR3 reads CASSDGGYQETQYF. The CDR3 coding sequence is TGTGCCAGCAGCGACGGGGGGTACCAAGAGACCCAGTACTTC.

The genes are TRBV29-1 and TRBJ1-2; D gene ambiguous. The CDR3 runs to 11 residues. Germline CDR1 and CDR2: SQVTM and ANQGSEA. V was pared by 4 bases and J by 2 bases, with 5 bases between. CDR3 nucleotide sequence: TGCAGCGTTGCTTCCAACTATGGCTACACCTTC. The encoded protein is CSVASNYGYTF.

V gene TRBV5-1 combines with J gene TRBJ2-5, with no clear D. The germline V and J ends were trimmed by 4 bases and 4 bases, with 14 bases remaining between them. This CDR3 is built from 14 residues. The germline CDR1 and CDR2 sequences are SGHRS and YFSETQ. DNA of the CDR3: TGCGCCAGCAGCCCCACCACCGCAGGAGAGACCCAGTACTTC. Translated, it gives CASSPTTAGETQYF.

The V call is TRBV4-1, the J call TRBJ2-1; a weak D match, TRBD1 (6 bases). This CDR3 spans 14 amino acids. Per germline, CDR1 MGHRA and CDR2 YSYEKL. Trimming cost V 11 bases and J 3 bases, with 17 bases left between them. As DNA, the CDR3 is TGCGCCGGTGCGAGGGGGACCAACTACAATGAGCAGTTCTTC. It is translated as CAGARGTNYNEQFF.

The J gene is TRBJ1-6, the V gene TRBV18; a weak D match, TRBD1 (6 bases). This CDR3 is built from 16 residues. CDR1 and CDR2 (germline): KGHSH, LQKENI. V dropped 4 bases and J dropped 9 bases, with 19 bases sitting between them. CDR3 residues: CASSREQGRGASPLHF. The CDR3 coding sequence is TGTGCCAGCTCACGAGAACAGGGTAGAGGGGCTTCACCCCTCCACTTT.

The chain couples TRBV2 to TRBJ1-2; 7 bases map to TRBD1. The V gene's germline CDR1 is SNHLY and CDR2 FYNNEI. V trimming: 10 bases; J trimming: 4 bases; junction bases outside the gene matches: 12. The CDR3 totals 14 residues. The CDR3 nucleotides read TGTGCCACCCGACAGGGTCTAGATCCCTATGGCTACACCTTC. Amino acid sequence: CATRQGLDPYGYTF.

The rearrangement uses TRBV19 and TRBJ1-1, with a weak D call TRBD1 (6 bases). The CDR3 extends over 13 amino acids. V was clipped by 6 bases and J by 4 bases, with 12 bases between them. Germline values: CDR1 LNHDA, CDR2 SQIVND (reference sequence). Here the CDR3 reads CASREQGATEAFF. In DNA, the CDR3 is TGTGCCAGTAGGGAACAGGGTGCCACTGAAGCTTTCTTT.

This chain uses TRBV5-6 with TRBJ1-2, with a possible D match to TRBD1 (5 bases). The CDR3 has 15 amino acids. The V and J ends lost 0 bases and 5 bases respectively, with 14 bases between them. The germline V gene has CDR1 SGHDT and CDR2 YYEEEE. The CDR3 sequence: CASSLERGLLYGYTF. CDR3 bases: TGTGCCAGCAGCTTGGAACGGGGGTTACTATATGGCTACACCTTC.

The CDR3 region has the DNA TGTGCCAGCAGGCCGACAGGGGGCACTGAAGCTTTCTTT. Translating gives CASRPTGGTEAFF. This chain joins TRBV7-9 and TRBJ1-1; 9 bases fit TRBD1. V was pared by 6 bases and J by 4 bases, with 3 bases of the junction left unmatched. Germline-derived CDR1 and CDR2 are SEHNR and FQNEAQ (reference sequence). The length of the CDR3 is 13 residues.

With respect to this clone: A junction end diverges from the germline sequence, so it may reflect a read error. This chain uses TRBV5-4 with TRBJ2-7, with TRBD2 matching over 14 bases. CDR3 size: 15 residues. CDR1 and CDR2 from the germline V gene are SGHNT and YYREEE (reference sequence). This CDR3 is CASSSESGLAGELYF. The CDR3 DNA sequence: TGTGCCAGCAGCTCCGAATCGGGACTAGCGGGGGAGCTGTACTTC.

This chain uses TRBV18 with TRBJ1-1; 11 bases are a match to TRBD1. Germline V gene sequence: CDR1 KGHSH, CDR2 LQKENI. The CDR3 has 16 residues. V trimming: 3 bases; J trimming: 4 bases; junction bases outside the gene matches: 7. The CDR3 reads CASSPLGQGGVTEAFF. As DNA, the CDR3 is TGTGCCAGCTCACCGTTGGGACAGGGGGGCGTCACTGAAGCTTTCTTT.

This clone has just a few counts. For the CDR3, the DNA is TGTGCCTGGAGCCCGTACAGGGGTGGGATGAACACTGAAGCTTTCTTT. Translating it yields CAWSPYRGGMNTEAFF. The V call is TRBV30, the J call TRBJ1-1, with 7 bases matching TRBD1. Trimming removed 3 bases from V and 0 bases from J; junction bases left unmatched: 10. The CDR3 covers 16 residues. The germline gives CDR1 GTSNPN, CDR2 SVGIG (reference sequence). Full variable domain (remainder filled in from reference TRBV30 and TRBJ1-1): SQTIHQWPATLVQPVGSPLSLECTVEGTSNPNLYWYRQAAGRGLQLLFYSVGIGQISSEVPQNLSASRPQDRQFILSSKKLLLSDSGFYLCAWSPYRGGMNTEAFFGQGTRLTVV.

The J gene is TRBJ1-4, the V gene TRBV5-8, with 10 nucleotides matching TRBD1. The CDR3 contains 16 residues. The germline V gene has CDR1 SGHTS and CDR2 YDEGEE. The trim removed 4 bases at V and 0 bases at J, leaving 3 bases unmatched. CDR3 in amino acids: CASSRGQGATNEKLFF. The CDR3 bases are TGTGCCAGCAGCCGCGGACAGGGGGCAACTAATGAAAAACTGTTTTTT.

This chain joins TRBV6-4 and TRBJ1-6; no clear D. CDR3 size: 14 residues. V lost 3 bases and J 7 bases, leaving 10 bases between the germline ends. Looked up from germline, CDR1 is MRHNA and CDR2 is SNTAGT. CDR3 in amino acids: CASSEFGLNSPLHF. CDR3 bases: TGTGCCAGCAGTGAGTTCGGGTTGAATTCACCCCTCCACTTT.

The DNA of the CDR3 is TGTGCCAGCAGCGCTACAGGGGGCCCCAATTCACCCCTCCACTTT. This gives the protein CASSATGGPNSPLHF. The chain recombines TRBV9 with TRBJ1-6; 9 nucleotides line up with TRBD1. The trim removed 3 bases at V and 7 bases at J, leaving 5 bases unmatched. From germline, CDR1 is SGDLS and CDR2 YYNGEE. The CDR3 length is 15 residues.

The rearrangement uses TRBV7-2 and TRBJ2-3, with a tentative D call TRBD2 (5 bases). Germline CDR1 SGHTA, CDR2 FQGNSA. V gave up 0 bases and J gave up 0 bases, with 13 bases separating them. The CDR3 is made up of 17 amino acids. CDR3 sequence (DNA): TGTGCCAGCAGCTTAGCAAGCGGTGTGTCGAGCACAGATACGCAGTATTTT. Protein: CASSLASGVSSTDTQYF.

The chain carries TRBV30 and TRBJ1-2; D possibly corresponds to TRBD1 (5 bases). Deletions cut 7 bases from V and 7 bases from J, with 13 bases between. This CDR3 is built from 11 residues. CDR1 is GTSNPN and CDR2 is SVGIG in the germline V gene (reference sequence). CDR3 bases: TGTGCCTACGGTAGGGGAGGTGGCTACACCTTC. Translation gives CAYGRGGGYTF.

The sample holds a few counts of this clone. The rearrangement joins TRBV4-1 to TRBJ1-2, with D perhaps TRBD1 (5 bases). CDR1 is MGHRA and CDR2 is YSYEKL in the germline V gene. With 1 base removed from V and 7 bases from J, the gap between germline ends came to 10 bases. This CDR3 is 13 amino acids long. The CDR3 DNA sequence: TGCGCCAGCAGCCAAGTCAGGGACTCTGGCTACACCTTC. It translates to CASSQVRDSGYTF.

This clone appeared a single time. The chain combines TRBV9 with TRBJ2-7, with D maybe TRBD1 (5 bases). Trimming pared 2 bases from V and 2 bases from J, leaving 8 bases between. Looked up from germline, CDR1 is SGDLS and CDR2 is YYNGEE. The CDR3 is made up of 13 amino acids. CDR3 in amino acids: CASSVDSPYEQYF. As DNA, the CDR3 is TGTGCCAGCAGCGTTGACAGTCCCTACGAGCAGTACTTC.

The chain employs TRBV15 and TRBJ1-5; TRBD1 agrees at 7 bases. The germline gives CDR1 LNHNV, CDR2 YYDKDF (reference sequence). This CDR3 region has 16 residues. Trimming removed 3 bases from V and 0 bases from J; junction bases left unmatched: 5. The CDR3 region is CATSSGDSYSNQPQHF. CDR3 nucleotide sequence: TGTGCCACCAGCAGTGGGGACAGCTATAGCAATCAGCCCCAGCATTTT.

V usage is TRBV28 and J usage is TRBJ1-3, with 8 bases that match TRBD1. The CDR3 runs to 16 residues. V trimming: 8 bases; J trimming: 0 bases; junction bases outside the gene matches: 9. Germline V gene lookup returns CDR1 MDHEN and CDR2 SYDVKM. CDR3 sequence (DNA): TGTGCCAGCTCCCACTTCGGACAGGGCTCTGGAAACACCATATATTTT. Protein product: CASSHFGQGSGNTIYF.

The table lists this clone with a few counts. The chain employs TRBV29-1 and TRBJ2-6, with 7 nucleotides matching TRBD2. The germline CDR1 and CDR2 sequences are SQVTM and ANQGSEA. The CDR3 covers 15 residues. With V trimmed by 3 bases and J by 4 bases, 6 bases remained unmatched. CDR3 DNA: TGCAGCGTTGATCGGGGGGTTTCCGGGGCCAACGTCCTGACTTTC. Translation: CSVDRGVSGANVLTF. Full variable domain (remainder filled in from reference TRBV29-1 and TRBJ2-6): SAVISQKPSRDICQRGTSLTIQCQVDSQVTMMFWYRQQPGQSLTLIATANQGSEATYESGFVIDKFPISRPNLTFSTLTVSNMSPEDSSIYLCSVDRGVSGANVLTFGAGSRLTVL.

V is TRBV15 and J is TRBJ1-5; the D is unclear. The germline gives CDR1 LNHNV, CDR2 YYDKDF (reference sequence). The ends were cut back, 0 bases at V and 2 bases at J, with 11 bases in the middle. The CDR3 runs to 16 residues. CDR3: CATSRDRWEGNQPQHF. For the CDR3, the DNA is TGTGCCACCAGCAGAGATAGGTGGGAGGGCAATCAGCCCCAGCATTTT.

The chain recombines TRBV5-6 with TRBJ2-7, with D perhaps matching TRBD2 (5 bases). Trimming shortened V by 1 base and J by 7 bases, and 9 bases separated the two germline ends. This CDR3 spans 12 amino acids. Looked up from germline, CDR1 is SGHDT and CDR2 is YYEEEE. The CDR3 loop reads CASSLYGGEQYF. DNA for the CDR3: TGTGCCAGCAGCTTGTACGGAGGTGAGCAGTACTTC.